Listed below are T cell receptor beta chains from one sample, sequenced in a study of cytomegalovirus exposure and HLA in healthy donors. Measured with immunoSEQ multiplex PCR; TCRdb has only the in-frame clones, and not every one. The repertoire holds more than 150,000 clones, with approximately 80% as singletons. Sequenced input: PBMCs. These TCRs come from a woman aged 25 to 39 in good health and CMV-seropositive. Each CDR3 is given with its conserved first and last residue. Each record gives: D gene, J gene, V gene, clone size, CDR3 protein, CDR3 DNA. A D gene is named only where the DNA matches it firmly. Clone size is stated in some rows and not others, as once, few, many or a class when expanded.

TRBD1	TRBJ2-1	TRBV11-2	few	CASSLDPSGTGYEQFF	TGTGCCAGCAGCTTAGATCCCTCCGGGACAGGTTATGAGCAGTTCTTC
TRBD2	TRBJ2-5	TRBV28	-	CASSLSGIGETQYF	TGTGCCAGCAGTTTAAGCGGGATTGGGGAGACCCAGTACTTC
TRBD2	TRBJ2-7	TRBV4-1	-	CASSPQEGAGLTYEQYF	TGCGCCAGCAGCCCCCAAGAAGGAGCGGGATTGACCTACGAGCAGTACTTC
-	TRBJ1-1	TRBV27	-	CASSFQANTEAFF	TGTGCCAGCAGTTTTCAGGCGAACACTGAAGCTTTCTTT
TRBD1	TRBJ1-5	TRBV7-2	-	CASSPTRGQYQPQHF	TGTGCCAGCAGCCCCACCAGGGGGCAGTATCAGCCCCAGCATTTT
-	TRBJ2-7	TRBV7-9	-	CASSRSPYEQYF	TGTGCCAGCAGCCGGAGTCCCTACGAGCAGTACTTC
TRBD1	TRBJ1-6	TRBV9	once	CASSGTGGGSPLHF	TGTGCCAGCAGCGGGACAGGGGGAGGTTCACCCCTCCACTTT
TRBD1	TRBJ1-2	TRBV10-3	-	CAINNGQAVDYTF	TGTGCCATCAACAACGGACAGGCCGTCGACTACACCTTC
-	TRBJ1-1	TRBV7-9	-	CSSSKIPGKNTEAFF	TGTTCCAGCAGCAAAATACCGGGGAAGAACACTGAAGCTTTCTTT
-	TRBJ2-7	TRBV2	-	CAWYEQYF	TGTGCCTGGTACGAGCAGTACTTC
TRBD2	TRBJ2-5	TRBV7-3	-	CASSLAGGGQETQYF	TGTGCCAGCAGCTTAGCGGGGGGAGGCCAAGAGACCCAGTACTTC
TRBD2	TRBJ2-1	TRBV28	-	CASSLTREGENNEQFF	TGTGCCAGCAGCTTAACGCGGGAGGGGGAGAACAATGAGCAGTTCTTC
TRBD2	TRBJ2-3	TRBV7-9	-	CASSPGLAGPQANTQYF	TGTGCCAGCAGCCCGGGACTAGCGGGGCCACAAGCGAATACGCAGTATTTT
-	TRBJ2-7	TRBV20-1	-	CSAPSTRKQYF	TGCAGTGCCCCCTCAACGAGAAAGCAGTACTTC
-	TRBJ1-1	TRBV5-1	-	CASSPEVNTEAFF	TGCGCCAGCAGCCCGGAGGTGAACACTGAAGCTTTCTTT
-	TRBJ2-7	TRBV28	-	CASRPPAYEQYF	TGTGCCAGCAGGCCGCCGGCCTACGAGCAGTACTTC
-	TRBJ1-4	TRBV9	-	CASSVGELFF	TGTGCCAGCAGCGTAGGAGAACTGTTTTTT
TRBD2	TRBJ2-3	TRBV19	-	CASSTLAGGRTDTQYF	TGTGCCAGTAGTACTTTAGCGGGAGGCCGCACAGATACGCAGTATTTT
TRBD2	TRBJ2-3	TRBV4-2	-	CASSQETVMTGGPEDTQYF	TGTGCCAGCAGCCAAGAGACCGTTATGACGGGAGGGCCCGAAGATACGCAGTATTTT
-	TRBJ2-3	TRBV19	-	CASTFRGLITDTQYF	TGTGCCAGTACATTCCGAGGGCTAATCACAGATACGCAGTATTTT
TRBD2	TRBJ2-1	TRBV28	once	CASSFTSGNDEQFF	TGTGCCAGCAGTTTTACTAGCGGGAATGATGAGCAGTTCTTC
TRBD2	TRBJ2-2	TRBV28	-	CASRDAGTRSGELFF	TGTGCCAGCAGGGATGCCGGGACTAGGTCCGGGGAGCTGTTTTTT
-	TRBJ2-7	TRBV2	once	CASRNDGEQYF	TGTGCCAGCAGGAACGACGGGGAGCAGTACTTC
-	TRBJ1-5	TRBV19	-	CASSIGNQPQHF	TGTGCCAGTAGTATCGGGAATCAGCCCCAGCATTTT
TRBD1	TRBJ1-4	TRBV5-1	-	CASLGQVYEKLFF	TGCGCCAGCTTAGGACAGGTATATGAAAAACTGTTTTTT
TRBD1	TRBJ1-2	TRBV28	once	CASRTGGTLNYGYTF	TGTGCCAGCAGGACAGGGGGCACCCTTAACTATGGCTACACCTTC
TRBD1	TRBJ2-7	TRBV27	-	CASRSGTGSYEQYF	TGTGCCAGCAGGTCCGGGACAGGATCCTACGAGCAGTACTTC
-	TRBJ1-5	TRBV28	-	CASSLVGRDQPQHF	TGTGCCAGCAGTTTGGTAGGGAGAGATCAGCCCCAGCATTTT
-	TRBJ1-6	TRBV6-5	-	CASRSLGGYNSPLHF	TGTGCCAGCAGAAGCCTCGGGGGCTATAATTCACCCCTCCACTTT
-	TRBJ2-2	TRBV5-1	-	CASSPQGTPRPGELFF	TGCGCCAGCAGTCCTCAGGGTACACCTAGGCCCGGCGAGCTGTTTTTT
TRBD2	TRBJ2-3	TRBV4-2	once	CASSQVGLGSTDTQYF	TGTGCCAGCAGCCAAGTGGGACTAGGAAGCACAGATACGCAGTATTTT
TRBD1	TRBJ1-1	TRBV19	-	CASHSGQGISGAFF	TGTGCCAGCCACAGTGGACAGGGGATATCGGGGGCTTTCTTT
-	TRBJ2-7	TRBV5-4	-	CASSETNSYEQYF	TGTGCCAGCAGCGAGACAAACTCCTACGAGCAGTACTTC
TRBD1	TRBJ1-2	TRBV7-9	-	CASSLGGTGRGYTF	TGTGCCAGCAGCTTAGGGGGGACAGGCCGCGGCTACACCTTC
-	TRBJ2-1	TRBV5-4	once	CASSPRGPGVNEQFF	TGTGCCAGCAGCCCACGCGGCCCCGGGGTCAATGAGCAGTTCTTC
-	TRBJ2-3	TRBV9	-	CASSTPSGGSMADTQYF	TGTGCCAGCAGTACACCATCAGGGGGGAGTATGGCAGATACGCAGTATTTT
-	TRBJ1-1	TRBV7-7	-	CASSLDRNTEAFF	TGTGCTAGCAGCTTGGACAGGAACACTGAAGCTTTCTTT
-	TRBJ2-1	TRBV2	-	CASRGQVYKQFF	TGTGCCAGCAGGGGACAAGTATATAAGCAGTTCTTC
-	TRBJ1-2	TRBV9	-	CASSALEEPRFGGYTF	TGTGCCAGCAGCGCGTTAGAGGAGCCTCGTTTTGGTGGCTACACCTTC
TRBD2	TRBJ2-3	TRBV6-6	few	CASRGGLSTDTQYF	TGTGCCAGCCGGGGGGGACTCTCCACAGATACGCAGTATTTT
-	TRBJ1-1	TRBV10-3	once	CAIGNILNTEAFF	TGTGCCATCGGTAACATTCTGAACACTGAAGCTTTCTTT